This TCR beta chain appears in the sequencing data of a study of control samples from healthy donors and cancer patients. The protocol was immunoSEQ multiplex PCR, while the TCRdb copy is restricted to in-frame clones and leaves out a portion. The sample yields fewer than 65,000 clones, roughly 80% seen once. The CDR3 covers 13 residues. The germline V and J ends were trimmed by 1 base and 7 bases, with 10 bases remaining between them. The germline CDR1 and CDR2 sequences are SGHTA and FQGNSA. The TCR originated in a man aged 70-80 years in good health. The sample comprised blood. The chain joins TRBV7-2 to TRBJ2-5, with D possibly TRBD2 on 6 matching bases. Here the CDR3 DNA reads TGTGCCAGCAGCTTAGGGAGGGGCGGGACCCAGTACTTC. Translated, it gives CASSLGRGGTQYF.